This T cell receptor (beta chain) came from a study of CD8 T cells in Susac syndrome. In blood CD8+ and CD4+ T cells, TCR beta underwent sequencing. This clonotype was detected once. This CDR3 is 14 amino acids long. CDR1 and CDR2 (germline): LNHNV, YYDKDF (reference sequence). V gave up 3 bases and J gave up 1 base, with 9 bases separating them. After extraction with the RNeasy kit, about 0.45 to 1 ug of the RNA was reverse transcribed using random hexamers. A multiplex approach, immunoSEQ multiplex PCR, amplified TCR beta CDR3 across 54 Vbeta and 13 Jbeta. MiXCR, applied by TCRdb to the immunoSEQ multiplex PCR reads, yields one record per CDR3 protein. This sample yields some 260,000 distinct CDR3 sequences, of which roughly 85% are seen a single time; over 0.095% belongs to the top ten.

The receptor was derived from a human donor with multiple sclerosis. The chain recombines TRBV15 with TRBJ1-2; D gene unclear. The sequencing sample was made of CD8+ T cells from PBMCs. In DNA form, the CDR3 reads TGTGCCACCAGCAGGACGACTCGTAACTATGGCTACACCTTC. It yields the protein CATSRTTRNYGYTF.